Reported below is one T cell receptor beta chain. The antigen remains undetermined. Every one of the patients relapsed after autologous stem cell transplantation (brentuximab vedotin exposure was variable). Complete response, partial response or progressive disease constituted the best response categories observed. Data came from immunoSEQ multiplex PCR; TCRdb stores just in-frame clones and leaves some out. This sample has 100,000 or so clones; roughly 90% occur once, and the top ten carry under 7.5%. These data belong to a study of PD-1 blockade in classical Hodgkin lymphoma. Germline CDR1 reads MNHEY; CDR2 reads SVGAGI. The CDR3 spans 14 residues. V was pared by 4 bases and J by 5 bases, with 6 bases of the junction left unmatched. Study-level results: Partial responders and progressors had significantly lower baseline TCR diversity. In CD4+ cells, TCR diversity went up significantly by C4D1, but in CD8+ cells it did not. Patients with an early start, nivolumab under 1 year after ASCT, were excluded.

The chain carries TRBV6-5 and TRBJ1-2, with 8 bases lining up with TRBD1. The sample was peripheral blood mononuclear cells (PBMCs), taken before the second cycle of nivolumab. The receptor comes from a human donor with classical Hodgkin lymphoma. CDR3 DNA sequence: TGTGCCAGCAGTTTTCTGGACAGGGTTTATGGCTACACCTTC. Translation gives CASSFLDRVYGYTF.